The 4 T cell receptor beta chains in this list originate from one sample, sequenced in a study of response to subunit inactivated influenza vaccine. TCRdb re-analysed the RT-PCR reads in MiXCR, keeping a single row per CDR3 protein. The sample holds roughly 190,000 distinct CDR3 sequences, 13% to 15% seen once. Material: CD8+ T cells sorted from PBMCs, obtained around 5 days after vaccination. The origin of the receptors is a man aged 50 or older who received an inactivated influenza vaccine.

This clonotype has a count of ten or more. This chain connects TRBV12-3 or TRBV12-4 to TRBJ1-3; possibly TRBD1 for D (5 bases). The CDR3 is made up of 16 amino acids. Trimming took off 5 bases at V and 1 base at J, with 15 bases between the two ends. CDR3 nucleotides: TGTGCCAGCAGTCTACTCCTCGGGACGTCTGGAAACACCATATATTTT. Translation: CASSLLLGTSGNTIYF.

This clonotype has just a few counts. The chain employs TRBV7-6 and TRBJ2-2; D may be TRBD2 (6 bases). Germline V gene lookup returns CDR1 SGHVS and CDR2 FNYEAQ. CDR3 length equals 15 residues. V dropped 5 bases and J dropped 4 bases, with 14 bases sitting between them. CDR3 in DNA: TGTGCCAGCAGCCGGACCGGGAGTGGCACCGGGGAGCTGTTTTTT. Residues: CASSRTGSGTGELFF.

There are many counts of this clonotype. CDR3 protein: CSVEWTGGSPDTQYF. DNA of the CDR3: TGCAGCGTTGAGTGGACAGGGGGCTCCCCAGATACGCAGTATTTT. V usage is TRBV29-1 and J usage is TRBJ2-3, with 11 nucleotides matching TRBD1. The length of the CDR3 is 15 residues. The ends lost 3 bases at V and 4 bases at J; junction bases unmatched: 6. CDR1 is SQVTM, CDR2 ANQGSEA, per germline.

The chain carries TRBV4-3 and TRBJ2-7; possibly TRBD2 for D (7 bases). The CDR3 consists of 15 residues. Germline V gene sequence: CDR1 LGHNA, CDR2 YSLEER. V gave up 5 bases and J gave up 2 bases, with 16 bases separating them. The CDR3 nucleotides are TGCGCCAGCAGCGCAGGGGCTAGCGGCCCCTACGAGCAGTACTTC. Translation gives CASSAGASGPYEQYF.